These 31 T cell receptor beta chains came from one sample sequenced in a study of blood T cell repertoires in COVID-19. Profiling relied on immunoSEQ multiplex PCR, and the TCRdb table lists in-frame clones only, not all of them. The sample shows 190,000 or so clones, 94% of them seen only once. Sequenced input: peripheral blood. The receptor source for this set is a young man with COVID-19, enrolled during active disease.

The rearrangement links TRBV6-6 to TRBJ2-1, with D possibly TRBD1 on 5 matching bases. The ends were cut back, 10 bases at V and 9 bases at J, with 22 bases in the middle. Germline V gives CDR1 MNHNY, CDR2 SVGAGI (reference sequence). This CDR3 has 14 amino acids. CDR3 loop: CAIKGRPGSLEQFF. In DNA form, the CDR3 reads TGTGCCATCAAGGGGCGCCCGGGCTCGCTTGAGCAGTTCTTC.

The chain has TRBV3-1 (or the pseudogene TRBV3-2) and TRBJ2-1; 7 bases are a match to TRBD1. The CDR3 has 16 residues. Germline CDR1 and CDR2: LGHDT and YNNKEL (reference sequence). The ends lost 5 bases at V and 0 bases at J; junction bases unmatched: 7. The CDR3 loop is CASSAAGGSSYNEQFF. The CDR3 nucleotides read TGTGCCAGCAGCGCGGCAGGGGGAAGCTCCTACAATGAGCAGTTCTTC.

The chain has TRBV19 and TRBJ1-5; TRBD1 matches at 10 bases. Germline V gene lookup returns CDR1 LNHDA and CDR2 SQIVND (reference sequence). CDR3 length equals 17 residues. V lost 2 bases to trimming and J lost 3 bases; unmatched junction nucleotides: 7. This chain's CDR3 is CASSISGTGEINQPQHF. Here the CDR3 DNA reads TGTGCCAGTAGTATATCCGGGACAGGGGAAATCAATCAGCCCCAGCATTTT.

This chain connects TRBV4-1 to TRBJ1-5; D perhaps matches TRBD1 (5 bases). Per the germline V gene, CDR1 is MGHRA and CDR2 is YSYEKL. Trimming shortened V by 0 bases and J by 0 bases, and 9 bases separated the two germline ends. CDR3 length: 16 residues. The CDR3 DNA follows: TGCGCCAGCAGCCAAGAGGGGCCGTATAGCAATCAGCCCCAGCATTTT. This translates into CASSQEGPYSNQPQHF.

The V and J genes are TRBV7-3 and TRBJ2-5; 7 nucleotides align to TRBD1. The CDR3 length is 13 residues. The V and J ends lost 5 bases and 4 bases, in that order; junction bases with no gene match: 4. From germline, CDR1 is SGHTA and CDR2 FQGTGA. The CDR3 DNA sequence: TGTGCCAGCAGCGTGACAGGGCGAGAGACCCAGTACTTC. Its translation: CASSVTGRETQYF.

The chain links TRBV3-1 (or the pseudogene TRBV3-2) to TRBJ1-2; D gene unclear. V was shortened by 0 bases and J by 1 base, with 3 bases between the two germline ends. The CDR3 extends over 13 amino acids. Germline V lookup: CDR1 LGHDT, CDR2 YNNKEL (reference sequence). In DNA, the CDR3 is TGTGCCAGCAGCCAAGATATTAACTATGGCTACACCTTC. Its translation is CASSQDINYGYTF.

The V gene is TRBV18, the J gene TRBJ2-7, with TRBD2 as a possible D gene (5 bases). The CDR3 spans 13 residues. CDR1 is KGHSH and CDR2 is LQKENI in the germline V gene. Trimming shortened V by 3 bases and J by 2 bases, and 8 bases separated the two germline ends. The CDR3 DNA sequence: TGTGCCAGCTCACCCCCCGGGGCCTACGAGCAGTACTTC. The encoded protein is CASSPPGAYEQYF.

The J gene is TRBJ1-2, the V gene TRBV27, with 7 bases lining up with TRBD1. Germline lookup yields CDR1 MNHEY and CDR2 SMNVEV (reference sequence). The CDR3 totals 14 residues. V gave up 6 bases and J gave up 2 bases; unmatched junction bases: 6. In DNA form, the CDR3 reads TGTGCCAGCAGACCTACAGGGGACAACTATGGCTACACCTTC. Protein product: CASRPTGDNYGYTF.

J is TRBJ1-2 and V is TRBV19; TRBD1 matches at 7 bases. V was clipped by 7 bases and J by 4 bases; unmatched bases: 9. Germline loops: CDR1 LNHDA, CDR2 SQIVND (reference sequence). The CDR3 has 14 amino acids. CDR3 sequence: CASIPTGSGYGYTF. As DNA, the CDR3 is TGTGCCAGTATCCCGACAGGGTCGGGCTATGGCTACACCTTC. The variable domain in full, completed from reference TRBV19 and TRBJ1-2, reads DGGITQSPKYLFRKEGQNVTLSCEQNLNHDAMYWYRQDPGQGLRLIYYSQIVNDFQKGDIAEGYSVSREKKESFPLTVTSAQKNPTAFYLCASIPTGSGYGYTFGSGTRLTVV.

CDR3 coding DNA: TGTGCCAGCAGCTTTAGTGCGAACACTGAAGCTTTCTTT. Translation gives CASSFSANTEAFF. The chain joins TRBV5-6 to TRBJ1-1; no clear D. The CDR3 extends over 13 amino acids. Looked up from germline, CDR1 is SGHDT and CDR2 is YYEEEE. V dropped 2 bases and J dropped 1 base, with 6 bases sitting between them.

As DNA, the CDR3 is TGTGCCAGCAGTTACTCAGTGGCGGGAGACTACGAGCAGTACTTC. It yields the protein CASSYSVAGDYEQYF. The chain has TRBV6-5 and TRBJ2-7; 7 bases map to TRBD2. V lost 0 bases to trimming and J lost 3 bases; unmatched junction nucleotides: 5. This CDR3 has 15 amino acids. CDR1 and CDR2 (germline): MNHEY, SVGAGI.

Comment on this clone: Compared with germline, one end of the junction differs, possibly owing to a read error. Other DNA sequences from this sample encode an identical CDR3 as well. The rearrangement uses TRBV19 and TRBJ1-5, with D perhaps matching TRBD1 (6 bases). The germline V gene encodes CDR1 LNHDA and CDR2 SQIVND (reference sequence). The CDR3 has 14 residues. The CDR3 DNA is TGTGCCAGTAGTCTAGGGGGGGGCAACCAGCCCCAGCATTTT. Translation: CASSLGGGNQPQHF.

V and J are TRBV6-6 and TRBJ1-1, with TRBD1 matching over 7 bases. CDR3 length: 15 residues. The V and J ends lost 6 bases and 0 bases, in that order; junction bases with no gene match: 7. Germline values: CDR1 MNHNY, CDR2 SVGAGI (reference sequence). For the CDR3, the DNA is TGTGCCAGCAGCCCACTAACAGGGGTGAACACTGAAGCTTTCTTT. This encodes CASSPLTGVNTEAFF.

This clone was observed once. The chain carries TRBV19 and TRBJ1-2, with 12 bases fitting TRBD1. Germline V lookup: CDR1 LNHDA, CDR2 SQIVND (reference sequence). V trimming: 1 base; J trimming: 4 bases; junction bases outside the gene matches: 4. CDR3 length equals 16 residues. CDR3 in amino acids: CASSIVGDRGLYGYTF. The CDR3 bases are TGTGCCAGTAGTATAGTTGGGGACAGGGGGCTCTATGGCTACACCTTC. Filled out from reference TRBV19 and TRBJ1-2, the complete variable domain reads DGGITQSPKYLFRKEGQNVTLSCEQNLNHDAMYWYRQDPGQGLRLIYYSQIVNDFQKGDIAEGYSVSREKKESFPLTVTSAQKNPTAFYLCASSIVGDRGLYGYTFGSGTRLTVV.

This clone appeared once. The chain joins TRBV9 to TRBJ1-1; no firm D call. V was trimmed by 0 bases and J by 1 base, leaving 10 bases between them. Per the germline V gene, CDR1 is SGDLS and CDR2 is YYNGEE. The CDR3 length is 15 residues. The CDR3 reads CASSVEGSPNTEAFF. CDR3 nucleotides: TGTGCCAGCAGCGTAGAAGGGAGCCCGAACACTGAAGCTTTCTTT.

This clone was seen only a few times. This chain uses TRBV10-1 with TRBJ1-1; 8 bases agree with TRBD1. The V and J ends lost 7 bases and 4 bases, in that order; junction bases with no gene match: 8. This CDR3 has 14 residues. Looked up from germline, CDR1 is WNHNN and CDR2 is SYGVQD (reference sequence). The CDR3 bases are TGCGCCAGCAAGATGGACAGGGCGGGCACTGAAGCTTTCTTT. Its protein product is CASKMDRAGTEAFF.

This chain uses TRBV12-3 or TRBV12-4 with TRBJ2-7; no clear D gene. The CDR3 spans 12 residues. V was trimmed by 5 bases and J by 3 bases, leaving 8 bases between them. CDR3 bases: TGTGCCAGCAGTCCCGGTTACTACGAGCAGTACTTC. Protein sequence: CASSPGYYEQYF.

Points on this clone: The junction differs from germline at one of its ends, possibly a read error. The V gene is TRBV6-2 or TRBV6-3, the J gene TRBJ2-7; TRBD1 matches 8 bases. This CDR3 is built from 13 residues. CDR1 is MNHEY, CDR2 SVGEGT, per germline. CDR3 in DNA: TGTGCCAGCAGTTATGGACAGGGAGGCTTCCAGAACTTC. It codes for CASSYGQGGFQNF.

The chain links TRBV2 to TRBJ2-3; tentatively, D is TRBD1 (6 bases). The V and J ends lost 6 bases and 9 bases respectively, with 19 bases between them. The CDR3 length is 14 residues. CDR1 SNHLY and CDR2 FYNNEI come from the germline V gene. The chain's CDR3 is CASSPLQGWGTQYF. In DNA, the CDR3 is TGTGCCAGCAGCCCCCTACAGGGTTGGGGCACGCAGTATTTT.

V and J are TRBV19 and TRBJ2-2, with 7 bases identical to TRBD1. The CDR3 totals 16 residues. J gave up 4 bases and V 2 bases, and 7 bases lay outside the gene matches. CDR1 and CDR2 from the germline V gene are LNHDA and SQIVND (reference sequence). This CDR3 reads CASSIKGQSSTGELFF. Written as DNA, the CDR3 is TGTGCCAGTAGTATAAAGGGACAGTCATCCACCGGGGAGCTGTTTTTT.

V is TRBV7-3 and J is TRBJ2-3; 7 nucleotides line up with TRBD1. Germline CDR1 reads SGHTA; CDR2 reads FQGTGA. CDR3 length: 13 amino acids. V lost 6 bases and J lost 0; bases outside the gene matches: 0. This chain's CDR3 is CASRQGSTDTQYF. The CDR3 bases are TGTGCCAGCAGACAGGGGAGCACAGATACGCAGTATTTT.

The genes are TRBV5-1 and TRBJ1-5, with 11 nucleotides matching TRBD1. This CDR3 is built from 17 residues. V lost 0 bases, J lost 2 bases, and 4 bases stayed unmatched. CDR1 is SGHRS and CDR2 is YFSETQ in the germline V gene. CDR3 sequence (DNA): TGCGCCAGCAGCTTGGGAGGACAGGGGGCTGGCAATCAGCCCCAGCATTTT. This translates into CASSLGGQGAGNQPQHF.

The chain employs TRBV5-1 and TRBJ1-2; 8 bases agree with TRBD1. Per germline, CDR1 SGHRS and CDR2 YFSETQ. The CDR3 runs 14 residues. J was trimmed by 0 bases and V by 3 bases; bases with no gene match: 1. The CDR3 nucleotides read TGCGCCAGCAGCTCACAGGGGGCTAACTATGGCTACACCTTC. Translated: CASSSQGANYGYTF.

V usage is TRBV5-4 and J usage is TRBJ2-7, with 9 bases that match TRBD2. The CDR3 is made up of 18 amino acids. Germline V lookup: CDR1 SGHNT, CDR2 YYREEE (reference sequence). The V segment lost 4 bases and the J segment 0 bases; nucleotides outside the gene matches: 14. Here the CDR3 reads CASSPENGLAGTSYEQYF. Here the CDR3 DNA reads TGTGCCAGCAGCCCGGAAAACGGGCTAGCGGGGACCTCCTACGAGCAGTACTTC. The entire variable domain, with the rest obtained from reference TRBV5-4 and TRBJ2-7, is as follows: ETGVTQSPTHLIKTRGQQVTLRCSSQSGHNTVSWYQQALGQGPQFIFQYYREEENGRGNFPPRFSGLQFPNYSSELNVNALELDDSALYLCASSPENGLAGTSYEQYFGPGTRLTVT.

The V and J genes are TRBV2 and TRBJ1-1; D is ambiguous. The CDR3 has 15 amino acids. Germline assignment: CDR1 SNHLY and CDR2 FYNNEI. The V end was cut by 2 bases, the J end by 4 bases, with 14 bases between. CDR3 sequence reads: CASSERGTVSTEAFF. DNA of the CDR3: TGTGCCAGCAGTGAACGGGGTACTGTCAGCACTGAAGCTTTCTTT.

In its sample, this clone was seen once. V and J are TRBV5-1 and TRBJ1-2; D is uncertain. The CDR3 runs to 12 residues. Germline V gene sequence: CDR1 SGHRS, CDR2 YFSETQ. The germline V and J ends were trimmed by 3 bases and 8 bases, with 11 bases remaining between them. This CDR3 is CASSWAAGGYTF. The CDR3 DNA reads as TGCGCCAGCAGCTGGGCCGCAGGAGGCTACACCTTC.

V gene TRBV27 combines with J gene TRBJ1-6; D possibly corresponds to TRBD1 (5 bases). Germline V gene lookup returns CDR1 MNHEY and CDR2 SMNVEV (reference sequence). Trimming stripped 2 bases from V and 3 bases from J, with 20 bases between. The CDR3 consists of 19 residues. The CDR3, as DNA: TGTGCCAGCAGTTTACTGGGACCCTTCGGGGGTAACTATAATTCACCCCTCCACTTT. This codes for CASSLLGPFGGNYNSPLHF.

This clone was found once. DNA for the CDR3: TGTGCCAGCAGGCAAGGGGGCGCGTATGGCTACACCTTC. Translation gives CASRQGGAYGYTF. The V call is TRBV12-3 or TRBV12-4, the J call TRBJ1-2; 7 bases line up with TRBD1. V shed 6 bases, J shed 5 bases, and the junction held 6 bases outside the gene matches. This CDR3 comprises 13 residues.

The sample holds one count of this clone. This chain connects TRBV6-2 or TRBV6-3 to TRBJ2-1; 14 nucleotides line up with TRBD2. The CDR3 is 16 residues long. Trimming removed 5 bases from V and 4 bases from J; junction bases left unmatched: 4. CDR1 and CDR2 from the germline V gene are MNHEY and SVGEGT. The CDR3 is CASSPGTSGGYNEQFF. In nucleotides, the CDR3 is TGTGCCAGCAGTCCCGGGACTAGCGGGGGATACAATGAGCAGTTCTTC.

The chain recombines TRBV10-2 with TRBJ1-3; 7 bases fit TRBD1. Germline values: CDR1 WSHSY, CDR2 SAAADI. J was trimmed by 3 bases and V by 5 bases; bases with no gene match: 10. This CDR3 has 16 residues. The CDR3 bases are TGCGCCAGCAGTCCCAGGGGGGTGGAATATGGAAACACCATATATTTT. This gives the protein CASSPRGVEYGNTIYF.

The V and J genes are TRBV9 and TRBJ1-3; tentatively, D is TRBD1 (6 bases). V was pared by 2 bases and J by 2 bases, with 14 bases between. The germline CDR1 and CDR2 sequences are SGDLS and YYNGEE. The CDR3 spans 16 residues. This CDR3 is CASSVAGDFAGNTIYF. In DNA form, the CDR3 reads TGTGCCAGCAGCGTTGCAGGGGATTTTGCTGGAAACACCATATATTTT.